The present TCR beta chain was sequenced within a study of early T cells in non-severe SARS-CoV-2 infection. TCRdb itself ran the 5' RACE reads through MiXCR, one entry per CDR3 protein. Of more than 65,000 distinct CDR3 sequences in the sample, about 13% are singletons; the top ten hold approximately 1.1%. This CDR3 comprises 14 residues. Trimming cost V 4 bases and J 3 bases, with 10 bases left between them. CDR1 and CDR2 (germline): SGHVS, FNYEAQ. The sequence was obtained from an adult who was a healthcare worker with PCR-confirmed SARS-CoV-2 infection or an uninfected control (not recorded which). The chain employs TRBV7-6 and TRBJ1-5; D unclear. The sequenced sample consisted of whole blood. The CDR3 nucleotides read TGTGCCAGCAGCTACGGCGAAGTCAATCAGCCCCAGCATTTT. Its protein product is CASSYGEVNQPQHF.